This T cell receptor beta chain derives from a study of neoadjuvant nivolumab and ipilimumab in lung cancer. The repertoire was sequenced with immunoSEQ multiplex PCR; TCRdb's copy has only in-frame clones and lacks some. The sample lists roughly 20,000 clones, 75% to 90% occurring once. The CDR3 is 13 amino acids. From germline, CDR1 is LNHDA and CDR2 SQIVND (reference sequence). The V gene lost 6 bases and the J gene lost 6 bases, with 14 bases spanning the gap. This sample comprised peripheral blood, obtained before neoadjuvant nivolumab, alone or with ipilimumab. The clonotype was recovered from an adult with non-small cell lung cancer. The rearrangement joins TRBV19 to TRBJ1-1; TRBD1 might be the D (6 bases). The CDR3 is CASRNQGFAEAFF. For the CDR3, the DNA is TGTGCCAGTAGGAACCAGGGGTTCGCTGAAGCTTTCTTT.